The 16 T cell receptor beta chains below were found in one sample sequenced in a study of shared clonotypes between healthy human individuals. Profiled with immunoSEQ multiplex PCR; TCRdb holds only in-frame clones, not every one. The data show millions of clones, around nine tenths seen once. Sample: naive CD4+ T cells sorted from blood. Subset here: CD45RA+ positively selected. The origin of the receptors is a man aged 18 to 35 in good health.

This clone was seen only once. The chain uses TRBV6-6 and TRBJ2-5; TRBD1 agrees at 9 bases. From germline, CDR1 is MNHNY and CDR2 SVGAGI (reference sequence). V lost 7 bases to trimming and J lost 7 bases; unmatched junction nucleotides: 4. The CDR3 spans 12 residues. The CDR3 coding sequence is TGTGCCAGCATGGGACAGGGTTTGACCCAGTACTTC. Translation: CASMGQGLTQYF.

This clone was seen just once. CDR3: CASTRDRGVLTGYEQYF. CDR3 in DNA: TGTGCCAGCACCCGGGACAGGGGAGTCCTTACAGGCTACGAGCAGTACTTC. The chain recombines TRBV5-6 with TRBJ2-7; 10 bases are a match to TRBD1. Germline V lookup: CDR1 SGHDT, CDR2 YYEEEE. Germline trimming cut 6 bases from V and 3 bases from J; bases unmatched to any gene: 15. CDR3 length: 17 amino acids.

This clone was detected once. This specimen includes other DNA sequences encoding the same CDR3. CDR3 loop: CASSLGVNSPLHF. The CDR3 region has the DNA TGTGCCAGCAGCTTGGGAGTTAATTCACCCCTCCACTTT. The V gene is TRBV7-2, the J gene TRBJ1-6, with no clear D. Trimming left V 3 bases short and J 6 bases short, with 6 bases between. CDR1 and CDR2 (germline): SGHTA, FQGNSA. This CDR3 comprises 13 residues.

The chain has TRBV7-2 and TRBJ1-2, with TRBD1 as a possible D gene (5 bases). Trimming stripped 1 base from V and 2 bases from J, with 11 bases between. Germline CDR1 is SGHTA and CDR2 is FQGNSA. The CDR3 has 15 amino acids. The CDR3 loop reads CASSLVLEGNYGYTF. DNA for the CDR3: TGTGCCAGCAGCTTAGTACTGGAGGGGAACTATGGCTACACCTTC.

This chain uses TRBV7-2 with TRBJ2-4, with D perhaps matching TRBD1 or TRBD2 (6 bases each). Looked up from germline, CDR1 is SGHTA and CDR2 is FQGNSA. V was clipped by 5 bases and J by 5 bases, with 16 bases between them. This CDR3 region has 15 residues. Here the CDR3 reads CASSLGPGGENIQYF. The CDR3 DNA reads TGTGCCAGCAGCCTAGGACCCGGGGGCGAAAACATTCAGTACTTC.

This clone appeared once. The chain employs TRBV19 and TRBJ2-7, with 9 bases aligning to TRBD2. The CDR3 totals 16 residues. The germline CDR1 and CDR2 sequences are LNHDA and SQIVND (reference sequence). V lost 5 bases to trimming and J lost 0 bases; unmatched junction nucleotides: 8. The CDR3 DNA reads TGTGCCAGTAGTCCTCGGGGTAGCGGGGGCTCCTACGAGCAGTACTTC. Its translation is CASSPRGSGGSYEQYF.

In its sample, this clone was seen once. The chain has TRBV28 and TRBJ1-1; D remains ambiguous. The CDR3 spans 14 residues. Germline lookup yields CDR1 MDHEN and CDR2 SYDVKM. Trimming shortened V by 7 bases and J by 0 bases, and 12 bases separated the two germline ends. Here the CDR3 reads CASTSPSMNTEAFF. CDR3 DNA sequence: TGTGCCAGCACCTCCCCGTCCATGAACACTGAAGCTTTCTTT.

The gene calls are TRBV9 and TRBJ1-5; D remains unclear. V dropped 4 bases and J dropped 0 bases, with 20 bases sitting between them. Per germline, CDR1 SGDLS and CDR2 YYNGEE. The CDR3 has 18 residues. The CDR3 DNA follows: TGTGCCAGCAGCCCCGACGGCGCCAGAACGGATAGCAATCAGCCCCAGCATTTT. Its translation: CASSPDGARTDSNQPQHF.

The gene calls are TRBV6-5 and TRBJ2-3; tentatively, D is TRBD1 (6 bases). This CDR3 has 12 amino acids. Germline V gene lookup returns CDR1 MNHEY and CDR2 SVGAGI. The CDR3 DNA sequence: TGTGCGACCAGGGGTCGCGGGGATACGCAGTATTTT. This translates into CATRGRGDTQYF.

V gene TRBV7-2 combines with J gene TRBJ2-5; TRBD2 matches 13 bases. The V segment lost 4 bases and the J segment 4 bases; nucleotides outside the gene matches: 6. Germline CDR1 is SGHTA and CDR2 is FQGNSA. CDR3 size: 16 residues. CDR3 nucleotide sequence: TGTGCCAGCAGCTCTTGGACTAGCGGGAGTATAGAGACCCAGTACTTC. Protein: CASSSWTSGSIETQYF.

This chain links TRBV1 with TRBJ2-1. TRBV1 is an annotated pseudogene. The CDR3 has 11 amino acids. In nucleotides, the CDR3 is TGCACCAGCAGCGACGCTAATGAGCAGTTCTTC. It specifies CTSSDANEQFF.

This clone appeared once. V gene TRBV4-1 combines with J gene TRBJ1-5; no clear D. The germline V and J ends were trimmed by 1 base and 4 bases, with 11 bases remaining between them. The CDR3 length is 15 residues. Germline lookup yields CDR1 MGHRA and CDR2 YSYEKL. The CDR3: CASSQVVLSNQPQHF. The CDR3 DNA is TGCGCCAGCAGCCAAGTGGTCCTTTCGAATCAGCCCCAGCATTTT.

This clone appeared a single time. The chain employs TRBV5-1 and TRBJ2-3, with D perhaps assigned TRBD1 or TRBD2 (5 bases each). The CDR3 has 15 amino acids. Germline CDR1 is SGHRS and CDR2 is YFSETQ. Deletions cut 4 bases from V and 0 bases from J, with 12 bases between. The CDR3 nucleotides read TGCGCCAGCAGCCCCCGGGGCCTAAGCACAGATACGCAGTATTTT. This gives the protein CASSPRGLSTDTQYF.

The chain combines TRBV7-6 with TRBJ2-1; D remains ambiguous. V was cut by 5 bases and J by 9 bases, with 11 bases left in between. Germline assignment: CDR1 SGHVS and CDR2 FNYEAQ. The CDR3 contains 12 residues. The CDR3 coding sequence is TGTGCCAGCAGCCTATTTGCGGCTGAGCAGTTCTTC. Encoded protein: CASSLFAAEQFF.

CDR3 amino acids: CASNIDRVNTDTQYF. The CDR3 DNA is TGTGCCAGCAATATAGACAGGGTAAACACAGATACGCAGTATTTT. This rearrangement joins TRBV6-1 to TRBJ2-3; TRBD1 matches 7 bases. CDR1 is MNHNS and CDR2 is SASEGT in the germline V gene. V dropped 7 bases and J dropped 2; count of bases not matched to a gene: 9. This CDR3 is 15 amino acids long.

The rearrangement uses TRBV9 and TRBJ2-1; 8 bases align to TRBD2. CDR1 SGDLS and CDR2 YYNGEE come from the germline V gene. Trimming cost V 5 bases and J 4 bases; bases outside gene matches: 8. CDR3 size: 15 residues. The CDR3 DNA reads TGTGCCAGCAGTGGAAGCGGGAGTTGGTACAATGAGCAGTTCTTC. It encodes CASSGSGSWYNEQFF. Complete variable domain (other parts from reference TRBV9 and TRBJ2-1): DSGVTQTPKHLITATGQRVTLRCSPRSGDLSVYWYQQSLDQGLQFLIQYYNGEERAKGNILERFSAQQFPDLHSELNLSSLELGDSALYFCASSGSGSWYNEQFFGPGTRLTVL.